The sample holds a few counts of the clone carrying this TCR beta chain. Seattle patients were enrolled while actively infected and followed longitudinally. This sample was included in a study of blood T cell repertoires in COVID-19. In the study overall: Specimens from acute and convalescent COVID-19 originated in the United States, Italy and Spain. From T cells, B-cell-depleted T cells, or PBMCs came the material, which was cDNA or gDNA.

As handled by the study authors: It was from reference gene primer amplification that nucleated cell counts were estimated. TCRdb's copy holds only in-frame clones and misses some; the assay was immunoSEQ multiplex PCR. V, J and clone size were drawn from that table, and D and trimming were deduced from the DNA. The table lists 200,000 to 250,000 clones, roughly 76% of them singletons. Germline V CDR1 and CDR2: DFQATT, SNEGSKA (reference sequence). There are 14 residues in the CDR3. V lost 3 bases, J lost 5 bases, and 11 bases lay in between. The sequenced sample was peripheral blood. The rearrangement uses TRBV20-1 and TRBJ1-6, with TRBD1 as a possible D gene (6 bases). The TCR originated in a woman over 75 with COVID-19, enrolled during active disease. In nucleotides, the CDR3 is TGCAGTGCTAGTCGAGGGGGGGATAATTCACCCCTCCACTTT. Translated: CSASRGGDNSPLHF.